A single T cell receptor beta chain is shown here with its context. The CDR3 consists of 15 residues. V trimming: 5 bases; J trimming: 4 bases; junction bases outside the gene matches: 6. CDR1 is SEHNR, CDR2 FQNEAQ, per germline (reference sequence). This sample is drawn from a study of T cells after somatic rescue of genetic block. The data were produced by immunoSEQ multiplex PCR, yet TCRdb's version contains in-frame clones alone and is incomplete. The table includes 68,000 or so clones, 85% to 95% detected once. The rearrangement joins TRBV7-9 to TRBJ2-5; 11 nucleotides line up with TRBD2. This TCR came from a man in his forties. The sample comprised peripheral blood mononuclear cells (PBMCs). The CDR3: CASSNSGGAVETQYF. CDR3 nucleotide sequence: TGTGCCAGCAGCAATAGCGGGGGGGCCGTAGAGACCCAGTACTTC.